This T cell receptor beta chain was observed in a study of T cells in Graves' hyperthyroidism and ophthalmopathy. Background on the study: Initial diagnosis, before any treatment, was when peripheral blood was collected. Notes on the study in general: The model anticipated ophthalmopathy a median about six months pre-onset.

This CDR3 region has 16 residues. The germline gives CDR1 DFQATT, CDR2 SNEGSKA (reference sequence). Trimming left V 3 bases short and J 4 bases short, with 19 bases between. RNA transcripts served as the template for amplifying TCR beta CDR3 regions. HTBI primers were used for first-round RT-PCR of the TCR CDR3. A single record per CDR3 protein comes from TCRdb applying MiXCR to the multiplex PCR reads. The repertoire has some 400,000 distinct CDR3 sequences, roughly 14% of them found once; the top ten carry approximately 9.9%. Only a few counts were recorded for this clonotype. Its cognate antigen is unknown.

This chain links TRBV20-1 with TRBJ1-3; possibly TRBD1 for D (5 bases). Specimen: blood. The source is a woman aged 55-70 years with Graves' hyperthyroidism. Here the CDR3 reads CSARFSGTSVGNTIYF. The CDR3 nucleotides read TGCAGTGCTAGGTTCTCCGGGACGTCCGTAGGAAACACCATATATTTT.